These 17 T cell receptor beta chains originate from one sample sequenced in a study of T cells in Graves' hyperthyroidism and ophthalmopathy. The source material, RNA transcripts, was used to amplify TCR beta CDR3 regions. With the HTBI primer set, the TCR CDR3 went through a first round of RT-PCR. TCRdb re-analysed the multiplex PCR reads in MiXCR, keeping a single row per CDR3 protein. Altogether 700,000 or so distinct CDR3 sequences are present, roughly 17% being singletons, with the ten largest covering 8.4%. The sequenced material came from blood. The receptors derive from a man aged 18 to 30 with Graves' hyperthyroidism.

This clonotype was counted once. The rearrangement links TRBV4-3 to TRBJ1-1; D not certain. This CDR3 is built from 14 residues. The germline V gene encodes CDR1 LGHNA and CDR2 YSLEER. Trimming shortened V by 4 bases and J by 4 bases, and 13 bases separated the two germline ends. CDR3 region: CASSPFGVSTEAFF. In DNA, the CDR3 is TGCGCCAGCAGCCCATTCGGGGTCTCCACTGAAGCTTTCTTT.

This clonotype turned up a few times. The chain combines TRBV29-1 with TRBJ1-2, with D perhaps matching TRBD1 (5 bases). V was clipped by 1 base and J by 2 bases, with 11 bases between them. Per germline, CDR1 SQVTM and CDR2 ANQGSEA. CDR3 size: 14 residues. The CDR3 coding sequence is TGCAGCGTTGAAGTCCTGCGGGGGAACTATGGCTACACCTTC. Translated: CSVEVLRGNYGYTF.

The rearrangement uses TRBV7-9 and TRBJ1-3, with TRBD1 identical over 8 bases. This CDR3 has 14 amino acids. The trim removed 7 bases at V and 4 bases at J, leaving 6 bases unmatched. Looked up from germline, CDR1 is SEHNR and CDR2 is FQNEAQ (reference sequence). CDR3 sequence: CASTTGGGGNTIYF. The CDR3 region has the DNA TGTGCCAGCACCACAGGGGGAGGAGGAAACACCATATATTTT.

Comment on this clonotype: The junction departs from germline at one end; a sequencing error may be responsible. This rearrangement joins TRBV2 to TRBJ2-5; 11 positions match TRBD2. Germline-derived CDR1 and CDR2 are SNHLY and FYNNEI. The length of the CDR3 is 14 residues. As DNA, the CDR3 is TGTGCCAGCAGTGCACTAGCGGGAGAAGAGACCCGGTACTTC. Its translation is CASSALAGEETRYF.

This chain joins TRBV7-9 and TRBJ2-5; D is possibly TRBD1 (7 bases). From germline, CDR1 is SEHNR and CDR2 FQNEAQ (reference sequence). V gave up 6 bases and J gave up 5 bases, with 19 bases separating them. This CDR3 region has 15 residues. This CDR3 reads CASSFGGGLRETQYF. The CDR3 DNA reads as TGTGCCAGCAGTTTTGGAGGGGGCCTTCGGGAGACCCAGTACTTC. The full variable domain, its missing parts supplied by reference TRBV7-9 and TRBJ2-5, is DTGVSQNPRHKITKRGQNVTFRCDPISEHNRLYWYRQTLGQGPEFLTYFQNEAQLEKSRLLSDRFSAERPKGSFSTLEIQRTEQGDSAMYLCASSFGGGLRETQYFGPGTRLLVL.

This clonotype appeared a few times. This chain links TRBV7-3 with TRBJ1-4; a weak D match, TRBD1 (6 bases). CDR1 is SGHTA, CDR2 FQGTGA, per germline. The V and J ends lost 2 bases and 7 bases respectively, with 17 bases between them. The CDR3 runs 16 residues. DNA for the CDR3: TGTGCCAGCAGCTTAGGGTTCAGGTTGGGGGCTGAAAAACTGTTTTTT. It yields the protein CASSLGFRLGAEKLFF.

The V and J genes are TRBV20-1 and TRBJ1-5; D is unresolved. The CDR3 extends over 17 amino acids. V shed 5 bases and J shed 0 bases, with 20 bases lying between them. Germline V lookup: CDR1 DFQATT, CDR2 SNEGSKA (reference sequence). CDR3 residues: CSAPADRFTHSNQPQHF. The CDR3 coding sequence is TGCAGTGCTCCTGCGGACCGATTCACCCATAGCAATCAGCCCCAGCATTTT.

V usage is TRBV20-1 and J usage is TRBJ2-5, with 12 bases fitting TRBD2. The CDR3 runs to 15 residues. Germline CDR1 reads DFQATT; CDR2 reads SNEGSKA (reference sequence). Unmatched junction bases numbered 4, after V lost 3 bases and J lost 2 bases. The CDR3 DNA sequence: TGCAGTGCTAGCCCGACTAGCGGGAGACAAGAGACCCAGTACTTC. Translated: CSASPTSGRQETQYF.

This clonotype has a handful of counts. J is TRBJ2-1 and V is TRBV3-1, with 8 bases lining up with TRBD1. J was trimmed by 8 bases and V by 1 base; bases with no gene match: 7. The CDR3 extends over 15 amino acids. Germline values: CDR1 LGHDT, CDR2 YNNKEL (reference sequence). The CDR3, as DNA: TGTGCCAGCAGCCAAGTTCAGGGGGCCGGAGATGAGCAGTTCTTC. Its translation is CASSQVQGAGDEQFF.

V usage is TRBV6-5 and J usage is TRBJ2-2; weak D call: TRBD2 (7 bases). V was cut by 3 bases and J by 14 bases, with 19 bases left in between. CDR3 length: 14 residues. Germline values: CDR1 MNHEY, CDR2 SVGAGI. The CDR3 loop is CASSYVGGRVKLFF. For the CDR3, the DNA is TGTGCCAGCAGTTATGTCGGGGGGCGAGTCAAACTGTTTTTT.

This clonotype has a count of ten or more. The chain joins TRBV18 to TRBJ2-1, with TRBD2 matching over 13 bases. J gave up 7 bases and V 0 bases, and 0 bases lay outside the gene matches. The CDR3 is made up of 15 amino acids. Looked up from germline, CDR1 is KGHSH and CDR2 is LQKENI. The CDR3 spells CASSPPGLAGNEQFF. CDR3 DNA sequence: TGTGCCAGCTCACCACCGGGACTAGCGGGAAATGAGCAGTTCTTC. The complete variable domain, with remaining parts taken from reference TRBV18 and TRBJ2-1, reads NAGVMQNPRHLVRRRGQEARLRCSPMKGHSHVYWYRQLPEEGLKFMVYLQKENIIDESGMPKERFSAEFPKEGPSILRIQQVVRGDSAAYFCASSPPGLAGNEQFFGPGTRLTVL.

The table lists this clonotype with many counts. V gene TRBV20-1 combines with J gene TRBJ2-7; TRBD2 aligns across 12 bases. The CDR3 spans 14 residues. The V and J ends lost 6 bases and 5 bases, in that order; junction bases with no gene match: 8. Per germline, CDR1 DFQATT and CDR2 SNEGSKA (reference sequence). In DNA form, the CDR3 reads TGCAGTGCCTTGACTAGCGGGAGAGGGAACGAGCAGTACTTC. It yields the protein CSALTSGRGNEQYF.

In the case of this clonotype: It may be a read error: a sequence one base away is much more abundant. Given the absence of the conserved phenylalanine or tryptophan at the CDR3 end, a read error is likely. V usage is TRBV25-1 and J usage is TRBJ2-7; 7 bases line up with TRBD1. The germline gives CDR1 MGHDK, CDR2 SYGVNS. This CDR3 is built from 12 residues. V trimming: 3 bases; J trimming: 7 bases; junction bases outside the gene matches: 3. The CDR3 DNA reads TGTGCCAGCAGTGACCAGGGGGAAGAGCAGTACCTC. Translating gives CASSDQGEEQYL.

The chain uses TRBV6-1 and TRBJ2-2, with 12 bases matching TRBD2. The trim removed 2 bases at V and 6 bases at J, leaving 10 bases unmatched. The CDR3 is made up of 18 amino acids. The germline gives CDR1 MNHNS, CDR2 SASEGT. The CDR3 sequence is CASSEWASGRAGSGELFF. The CDR3 DNA follows: TGTGCCAGCAGTGAATGGGCTAGCGGGAGGGCCGGGTCCGGGGAGCTGTTTTTT.

Many counts were recorded for this clonotype. The chain carries TRBV28 and TRBJ1-1, with D uncertain. The CDR3 is 13 amino acids. Germline CDR1 reads MDHEN; CDR2 reads SYDVKM. V was shortened by 4 bases and J by 3 bases, with 9 bases between the two germline ends. CDR3 sequence (DNA): TGTGCCAGCAGTTCGGAACCCGACACTGAAGCTTTCTTT. Translation: CASSSEPDTEAFF.

This clonotype has ten or more counts. This chain uses TRBV6-2 or TRBV6-3 with TRBJ1-1, with D perhaps matching TRBD1 (6 bases). With 6 bases removed from V and 1 base from J, the gap between germline ends came to 15 bases. The germline V gene encodes CDR1 MNHEY and CDR2 SVGEGT. The CDR3 extends over 15 amino acids. The CDR3 nucleotides read TGTGCCAGCAGGGCCCCCTGGGGACAGAACACTGAAGCTTTCTTT. The encoded protein is CASRAPWGQNTEAFF.

There are a few counts of this clonotype. This chain uses TRBV6-1 with TRBJ2-1, with D unresolved. Germline values: CDR1 MNHNS, CDR2 SASEGT. Trimming removed 6 bases at V and 0 bases at J, with 12 bases between. The CDR3 runs to 15 residues. The CDR3 DNA reads TGTGCCAGCAGCCCCTTGGGTCGCTCCTACAATGAGCAGTTCTTC. Translating gives CASSPLGRSYNEQFF.